Each of the 14 T cell receptor beta chains below was sequenced from the same sample in a study of T cell responses to AZD1222 COVID-19 vaccine. Method: immunoSEQ multiplex PCR; TCRdb's copy keeps in-frame clones and lacks some. The sample consists of around 140,000 clones, nearly 95% of them appearing once. The material sequenced was peripheral blood, taken 28 days after the second AZD1222 dose. The receptors were sampled from an adult who received the AZD1222 COVID-19 vaccine.

This clone was seen a single time. The gene calls are TRBV28 and TRBJ2-1; TRBD1 aligns across 8 bases. The CDR3 loop spans 17 amino acids. Germline V gene data show CDR1 as MDHEN and CDR2 as SYDVKM. Trimming at V came to 5 bases and at J to 2 bases, leaving 11 bases not matched to a gene. The chain's CDR3 is CASSNRQGRGPYNEQFF. The CDR3 bases are TGTGCCAGCAGTAACCGACAGGGGAGAGGTCCCTACAATGAGCAGTTCTTC.

This chain uses TRBV6-2 or TRBV6-3 with TRBJ1-6; 7 bases line up with TRBD1. V lost 4 bases and J lost 10; bases outside the gene matches: 4. CDR3 length: 13 residues. CDR1 is MNHEY and CDR2 is SVGEGT in the germline V gene. The CDR3 DNA is TGTGCCAGCAGTTGGAACAGGGGCTCACCCCTCCACTTT. Its translation is CASSWNRGSPLHF.

CDR3 loop: CASSIVGRGNYGYTF. DNA of the CDR3: TGTGCCAGTAGTATAGTTGGCAGGGGAAACTATGGCTACACCTTC. The chain uses TRBV19 and TRBJ1-2, with D possibly matching TRBD1 (6 bases). Germline loops: CDR1 LNHDA, CDR2 SQIVND (reference sequence). Trimming left V 1 base short and J 2 bases short, with 11 bases between. The CDR3 loop spans 15 amino acids.

V is TRBV18 and J is TRBJ2-5, with 9 bases fitting TRBD2. CDR1 and CDR2 from the germline V gene are KGHSH and LQKENI. With 2 bases clipped from V and 3 bases from J, the junction kept 10 bases outside the gene matches. This CDR3 is built from 17 residues. CDR3 nucleotide sequence: TGTGCCAGCTCACCAATCTTCGATCCTAGCGGGAAAGAGACCCAGTACTTC. It is translated as CASSPIFDPSGKETQYF.

Here the CDR3 DNA reads TGCAGTGCTAGTAAAACAGGGTTCTCTGGAAACACCATATATTTT. This gives the protein CSASKTGFSGNTIYF. The chain links TRBV20-1 to TRBJ1-3; D possibly corresponds to TRBD1 (6 bases). Trimming pared 3 bases from V and 0 bases from J, leaving 12 bases between. CDR3 length equals 15 residues. Germline V gene sequence: CDR1 DFQATT, CDR2 SNEGSKA (reference sequence).

This clone was recorded only once. V gene TRBV15 combines with J gene TRBJ1-3; TRBD1 aligns across 10 bases. Germline CDR1 reads LNHNV; CDR2 reads YYDKDF (reference sequence). Trimming took 2 bases from V and 4 from J; bases not matched to a gene: 5. The CDR3 has 16 amino acids. The CDR3: CATSRTDRGQGNTIYF. In nucleotides, the CDR3 is TGTGCCACCAGCAGAACCGACAGGGGGCAAGGAAACACCATATATTTT.

The V call is TRBV5-1, the J call TRBJ1-4; D may be TRBD1 (5 bases). The V end was cut by 0 bases, the J end by 5 bases, with 8 bases between. CDR3 length equals 14 residues. Germline V gene lookup returns CDR1 SGHRS and CDR2 YFSETQ. The chain's CDR3 is CASSLGQRNEKLFF. CDR3 nucleotides: TGCGCCAGCAGCTTGGGACAGAGAAATGAAAAACTGTTTTTT.

The chain couples TRBV19 to TRBJ2-5, with 11 bases fitting TRBD1. This CDR3 is 14 amino acids long. Germline CDR1 and CDR2: LNHDA and SQIVND (reference sequence). The V segment lost 5 bases and the J segment 4 bases; nucleotides outside the gene matches: 3. The CDR3 spells CASSAGTGGETQYF. The CDR3 DNA reads as TGTGCCAGTAGTGCCGGGACAGGGGGAGAGACCCAGTACTTC.

This clone has only one observation. The CDR3 nucleotides are TGCAGCGTCCCCGCCCCAGGGGGTGTTCCTGAAGCTTTCTTT. This encodes CSVPAPGGVPEAFF. V gene TRBV29-1 combines with J gene TRBJ1-1, with 7 bases aligning to TRBD1. V lost 6 bases and J lost 6; bases outside the gene matches: 13. This CDR3 has 14 residues. Germline V lookup: CDR1 SQVTM, CDR2 ANQGSEA.

V is TRBV6-5 and J is TRBJ1-1; TRBD1 might be the D (6 bases). V dropped 6 bases and J dropped 5 bases, with 13 bases sitting between them. Germline V CDR1 and CDR2: MNHEY, SVGAGI. The CDR3 runs to 13 residues. CDR3 loop: CASRAQGPTEAFF. The CDR3 DNA sequence: TGTGCCAGCAGAGCACAGGGCCCAACTGAAGCTTTCTTT.

The chain recombines TRBV7-9 with TRBJ1-6, with D hard to call. This CDR3 has 18 amino acids. Germline V gene data show CDR1 as SEHNR and CDR2 as FQNEAQ (reference sequence). V was trimmed by 5 bases and J by 0 bases, leaving 17 bases between them. The CDR3 DNA reads as TGTGCCAGCAGCGGAAAGGTCGGTGATAGCTCCTATAATTCACCCCTCCACTTT. It codes for CASSGKVGDSSYNSPLHF. Full variable domain (remainder filled in from reference TRBV7-9 and TRBJ1-6): DTGVSQNPRHKITKRGQNVTFRCDPISEHNRLYWYRQTLGQGPEFLTYFQNEAQLEKSRLLSDRFSAERPKGSFSTLEIQRTEQGDSAMYLCASSGKVGDSSYNSPLHFGNGTRLTVT.

The V gene is TRBV6-5, the J gene TRBJ1-1; no definite D call. CDR1 is MNHEY, CDR2 SVGAGI, per germline. This CDR3 is built from 11 residues. The V end was cut by 6 bases, the J end by 5 bases, with 7 bases between. CDR3 in DNA: TGTGCCAGCAGGGATCTAACTGAAGCTTTCTTT. Its translation is CASRDLTEAFF.

This chain connects TRBV6-6 to TRBJ2-7, with D uncertain. V was shortened by 8 bases and J by 2 bases, with 16 bases between the two germline ends. This CDR3 contains 14 residues. Germline V CDR1 and CDR2: MNHNY, SVGAGI (reference sequence). CDR3: CASCPHDTPYEQYF. CDR3 in DNA: TGTGCCAGCTGCCCCCACGACACCCCCTACGAGCAGTACTTC.

The chain couples TRBV30 to TRBJ1-1; no clear D gene. V was trimmed by 2 bases and J by 5 bases, leaving 12 bases between them. Germline CDR1 is GTSNPN and CDR2 is SVGIG (reference sequence). This CDR3 region has 13 residues. The CDR3 nucleotides read TGTGCCTGGAGTAGGGATTACAATACTGAAGCTTTCTTT. Protein: CAWSRDYNTEAFF.